The 18 T cell receptor beta chains listed next were all sequenced from one sample in a study of blood T cell repertoires in COVID-19. Clones were sequenced by immunoSEQ multiplex PCR, and TCRdb holds only the in-frame ones, with some missing. There are roughly 90,000 clones in the sample; approximately 89% occur only once, and about 2.3% lies in the top ten. The specimen was peripheral blood. The receptors were gathered from a man aged 50 or older with acute or convalescent COVID-19.

The chain recombines TRBV9 with TRBJ1-4; TRBD1 is a possible D gene (5 bases). CDR3 length equals 14 residues. CDR1 is SGDLS, CDR2 YYNGEE, per germline. Trimming shortened V by 4 bases and J by 7 bases, and 14 bases separated the two germline ends. The CDR3 spells CASSPGGGTEKLFF. The CDR3 DNA sequence: TGTGCCAGCAGCCCCGGCGGGGGAACTGAAAAACTGTTTTTT.

The V gene is TRBV7-8, the J gene TRBJ2-1, with D hard to call. The CDR3 totals 13 residues. Germline-derived CDR1 and CDR2 are SGHVS and FQNEAQ. V lost 4 bases to trimming and J lost 9 bases, with 13 bases between them. The CDR3 here is CASSSRLVGEQFF. The CDR3 coding sequence is TGTGCCAGCAGCTCCCGACTGGTGGGTGAGCAGTTCTTC.

The chain is built from TRBV5-1 and TRBJ2-3; possible D gene TRBD2, 6 bases. This CDR3 is 15 amino acids long. CDR1 SGHRS and CDR2 YFSETQ come from the germline V gene. V lost 0 bases to trimming and J lost 1 base, with 9 bases between them. The CDR3, as DNA: TGCGCCAGCAGCTTGGCGGGGGTGGGCACAGATACGCAGTATTTT. Protein product: CASSLAGVGTDTQYF. The whole variable domain, remainder taken from reference TRBV5-1 and TRBJ2-3, is KAGVTQTPRYLIKTRGQQVTLSCSPISGHRSVSWYQQTPGQGLQFLFEYFSETQRNKGNFPGRFSGRQFSNSRSEMNVSTLELGDSALYLCASSLAGVGTDTQYFGPGTRLTVL.

The rearrangement links TRBV7-9 to TRBJ2-5; tentative D call: TRBD2 (6 bases). CDR1 and CDR2 from the germline V gene are SEHNR and FQNEAQ (reference sequence). CDR3 length: 16 residues. V was clipped by 4 bases and J by 4 bases, with 19 bases between them. CDR3 protein: CASSWPSGGETETQYF. CDR3 DNA: TGTGCCAGCAGCTGGCCCTCCGGGGGAGAGACAGAGACCCAGTACTTC.

This sequence joins TRBV4-3 and TRBJ2-3, with D tentatively TRBD2 (7 bases). Deletions cut 0 bases from V and 3 bases from J, with 19 bases between. Germline CDR1 and CDR2: LGHNA and YSLEER. The CDR3 is made up of 18 amino acids. CDR3 protein: CASSQDGTQAGATDTQYF. The CDR3 nucleotides read TGCGCCAGCAGCCAAGACGGGACCCAGGCGGGGGCGACAGATACGCAGTATTTT.

The V gene is TRBV21-1, the J gene TRBJ1-5. TRBV21-1 is classified as a pseudogene. This CDR3 contains 16 residues. CDR3 protein: CASTLGLPADHQPQHF. The CDR3 region has the DNA TGTGCCAGCACCCTCGGACTTCCAGCGGATCATCAGCCCCAGCATTTT.

The rearrangement joins TRBV18 to TRBJ1-6; 7 bases are a match to TRBD1. The V gene's germline CDR1 is KGHSH and CDR2 LQKENI. The CDR3 consists of 15 residues. V trimming: 3 bases; J trimming: 11 bases; junction bases outside the gene matches: 10. Here the CDR3 reads CASSPGGQGETPLHF. The DNA for the CDR3 is TGTGCCAGCTCACCCGGCGGTCAGGGGGAAACACCCCTCCACTTT.

In DNA, the CDR3 is TGTGCCAGCAGCCCAACAGGGGGCGAGACCCAGTACTTC. As protein: CASSPTGGETQYF. The chain is built from TRBV11-3 and TRBJ2-5; 9 bases are a match to TRBD1. This CDR3 region has 13 residues. Per germline, CDR1 SGHNT and CDR2 YENEEA. V shed 5 bases, J shed 5 bases, and the junction held 3 bases outside the gene matches. The full variable domain, in which reference TRBV11-3 and TRBJ2-5 provide the parts outside the CDR3, is EAGVVQSPRYKIIEKKQPVAFWCNPISGHNTLYWYLQNLGQGPELLIRYENEEAVDDSQLPKDRFSAERLKGVDSTLKIQPAELGDSAVYLCASSPTGGETQYFGPGTRLLVL.

V gene TRBV19 combines with J gene TRBJ2-3, with D hard to call. The CDR3 is made up of 12 amino acids. Per germline, CDR1 LNHDA and CDR2 SQIVND (reference sequence). Trimming removed 5 bases at V and 3 bases at J, with 6 bases between. In DNA form, the CDR3 reads TGTGCCAGTAGTCCTCGGACAGATACGCAGTATTTT. The encoded protein is CASSPRTDTQYF.

The chain joins TRBV2 to TRBJ1-5; no reliable D call. Germline V CDR1 and CDR2: SNHLY, FYNNEI. The CDR3 loop spans 14 amino acids. Between the trimmed V and J ends, which lost 6 bases and 4 bases, there was a span of 13 bases. CDR3 DNA: TGTGCCAGCAGGGCGGTAATACGGAATCAGCCCCAGCATTTT. Protein sequence: CASRAVIRNQPQHF.

The chain employs TRBV4-1 and TRBJ2-1; 9 bases match TRBD1. The trim removed 3 bases at V and 5 bases at J, leaving 5 bases unmatched. The CDR3 is 15 residues long. Germline CDR1 and CDR2: MGHRA and YSYEKL. In DNA form, the CDR3 reads TGCGCCAGCAGCCAGTCGGGACAGGGCAACAATGAGCAGTTCTTC. Amino acid sequence: CASSQSGQGNNEQFF.

CDR3 bases: TGTGCCAGCAGCCTTTCGTACCAAGAGACCCAGTACTTC. It is translated as CASSLSYQETQYF. This chain connects TRBV7-9 to TRBJ2-5; D unresolved. CDR3 length: 13 residues. Germline-derived CDR1 and CDR2 are SEHNR and FQNEAQ (reference sequence). Deletions cut 5 bases from V and 0 bases from J, with 7 bases between.

The gene calls are TRBV4-3 and TRBJ1-2; 8 positions match TRBD1. The length of the CDR3 is 15 residues. CDR1 and CDR2 (germline): LGHNA, YSLEER. V lost 3 bases to trimming and J lost 4 bases; unmatched junction nucleotides: 7. CDR3 residues: CASSQVAGTGYGYTF. The CDR3 bases are TGCGCCAGCAGCCAGGTCGCCGGGACAGGCTATGGCTACACCTTC.

The chain combines TRBV11-1 with TRBJ2-3; maybe TRBD2 (5 bases). With 1 base removed from V and 8 bases from J, the gap between germline ends came to 13 bases. The CDR3 runs to 14 residues. Germline lookup yields CDR1 SGHAT and CDR2 FQDESV (reference sequence). Here the CDR3 DNA reads TGTGCCAGCAGCTTAGAAGTCCGGGAAGGTACGCAGTATTTT. Its translation: CASSLEVREGTQYF.

V is TRBV3-1 (or the pseudogene TRBV3-2) and J is TRBJ2-7; TRBD1 aligns across 9 bases. The length of the CDR3 is 14 residues. In germline, CDR1 is LGHDT, CDR2 YNNKEL (reference sequence). With 5 bases clipped from V and 4 bases from J, the junction kept 6 bases outside the gene matches. The CDR3 region is CASSARQGGYEQYF. CDR3 sequence (DNA): TGTGCCAGCAGCGCTCGACAGGGGGGGTACGAGCAGTACTTC.

The chain has TRBV5-1 and TRBJ1-5, with 9 nucleotides matching TRBD1. In germline, CDR1 is SGHRS, CDR2 YFSETQ. This CDR3 is 15 amino acids long. J was trimmed by 6 bases and V by 4 bases; bases with no gene match: 8. Here the CDR3 DNA reads TGCGCCAGCAGCGCTGGGACAGGGATGGGTCAGCCCCAGCATTTT. This translates into CASSAGTGMGQPQHF.

V usage is TRBV29-1 and J usage is TRBJ2-1; 14 bases map to TRBD2. Unmatched junction bases numbered 5, after V lost 4 bases and J lost 9 bases. The CDR3 sequence is 14 residues long. The V gene's germline CDR1 is SQVTM and CDR2 ANQGSEA. CDR3: CSVAGLAGVGEQFF. In DNA form, the CDR3 reads TGCAGCGTTGCGGGACTAGCGGGAGTTGGTGAGCAGTTCTTC.

The V gene is TRBV6-4, the J gene TRBJ2-3; unclear D gene. The CDR3 runs 13 residues. CDR1 is MRHNA and CDR2 is SNTAGT in the germline V gene. Trimming shortened V by 0 bases and J by 2 bases, and 3 bases separated the two germline ends. CDR3 amino acids: CASSDSNTDTQYF. CDR3 nucleotides: TGTGCCAGCAGTGACTCTAACACAGATACGCAGTATTTT.